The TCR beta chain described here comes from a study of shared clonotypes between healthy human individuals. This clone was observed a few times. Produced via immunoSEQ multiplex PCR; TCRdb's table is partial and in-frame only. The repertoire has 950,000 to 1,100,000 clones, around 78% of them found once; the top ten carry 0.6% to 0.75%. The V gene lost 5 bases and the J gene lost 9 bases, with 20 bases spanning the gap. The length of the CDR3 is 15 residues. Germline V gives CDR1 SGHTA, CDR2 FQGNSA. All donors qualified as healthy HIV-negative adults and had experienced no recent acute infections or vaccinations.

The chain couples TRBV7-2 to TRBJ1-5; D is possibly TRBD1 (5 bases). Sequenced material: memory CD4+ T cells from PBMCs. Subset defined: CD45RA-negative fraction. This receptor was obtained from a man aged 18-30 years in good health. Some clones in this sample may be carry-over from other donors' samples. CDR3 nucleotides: TGTGCCAGCAGCCCCGGGGGACGAGTTATTGTGCCCCAGCATTTT. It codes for CASSPGGRVIVPQHF.